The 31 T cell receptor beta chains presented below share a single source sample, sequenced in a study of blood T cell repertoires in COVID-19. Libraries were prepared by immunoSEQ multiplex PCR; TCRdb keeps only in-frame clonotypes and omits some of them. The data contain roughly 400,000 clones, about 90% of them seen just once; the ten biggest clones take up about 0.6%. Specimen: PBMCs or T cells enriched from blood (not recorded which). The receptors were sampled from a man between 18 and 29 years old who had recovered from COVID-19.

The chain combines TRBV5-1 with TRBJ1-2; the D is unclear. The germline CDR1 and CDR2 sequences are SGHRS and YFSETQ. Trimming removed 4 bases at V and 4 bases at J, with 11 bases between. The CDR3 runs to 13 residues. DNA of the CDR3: TGCGCCAGCAGCCCTGACAAAGTCTATGGCTACACCTTC. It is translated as CASSPDKVYGYTF.

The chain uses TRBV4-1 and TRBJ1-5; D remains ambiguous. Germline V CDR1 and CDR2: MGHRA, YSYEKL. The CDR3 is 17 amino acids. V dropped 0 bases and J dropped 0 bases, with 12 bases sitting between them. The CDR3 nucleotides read TGCGCCAGCAGCCAAGAAGGCGGAGGGTATAGCAATCAGCCCCAGCATTTT. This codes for CASSQEGGGYSNQPQHF.

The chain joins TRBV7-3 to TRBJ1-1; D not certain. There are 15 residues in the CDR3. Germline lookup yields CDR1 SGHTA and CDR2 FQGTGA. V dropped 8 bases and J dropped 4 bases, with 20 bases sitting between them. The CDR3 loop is CASFLKGGRVTEAFF. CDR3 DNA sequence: TGTGCCAGCTTTCTAAAGGGAGGAAGAGTCACTGAAGCTTTCTTT.

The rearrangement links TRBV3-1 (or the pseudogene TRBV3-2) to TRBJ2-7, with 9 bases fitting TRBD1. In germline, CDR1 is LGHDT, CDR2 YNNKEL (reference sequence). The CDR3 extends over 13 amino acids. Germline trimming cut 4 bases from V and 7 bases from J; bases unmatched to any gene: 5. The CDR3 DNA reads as TGTGCCAGCAGCCGACAGGGGGTGGGTGAGCAGTACTTC. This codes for CASSRQGVGEQYF.

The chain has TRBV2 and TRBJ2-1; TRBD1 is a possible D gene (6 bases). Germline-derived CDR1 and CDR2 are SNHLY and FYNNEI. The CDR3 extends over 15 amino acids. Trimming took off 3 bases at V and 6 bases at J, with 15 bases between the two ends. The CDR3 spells CASSEPPGQINEQFF. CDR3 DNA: TGTGCCAGCAGTGAGCCCCCGGGACAAATCAATGAGCAGTTCTTC.

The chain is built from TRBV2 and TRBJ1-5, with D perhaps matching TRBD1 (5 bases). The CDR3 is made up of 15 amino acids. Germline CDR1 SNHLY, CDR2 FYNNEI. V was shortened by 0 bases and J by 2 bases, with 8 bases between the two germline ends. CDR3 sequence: CASSEARAGNQPQHF. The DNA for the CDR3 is TGTGCCAGCAGTGAAGCCAGGGCGGGCAATCAGCCCCAGCATTTT.

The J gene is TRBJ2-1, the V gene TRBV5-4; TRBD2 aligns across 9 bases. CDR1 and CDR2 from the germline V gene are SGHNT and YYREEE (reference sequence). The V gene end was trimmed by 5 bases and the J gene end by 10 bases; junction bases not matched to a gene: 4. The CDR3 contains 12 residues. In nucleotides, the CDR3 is TGTGCCAGCAGTGAGACTAGCGGAGAGCAGTTCTTC. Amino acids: CASSETSGEQFF.

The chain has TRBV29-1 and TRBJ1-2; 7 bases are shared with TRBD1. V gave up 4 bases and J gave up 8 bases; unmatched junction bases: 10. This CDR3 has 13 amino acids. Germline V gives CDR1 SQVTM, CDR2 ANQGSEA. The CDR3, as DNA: TGCAGCGTTGCCCCCGACAGGGACCCAGGCTACACCTTC. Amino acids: CSVAPDRDPGYTF.

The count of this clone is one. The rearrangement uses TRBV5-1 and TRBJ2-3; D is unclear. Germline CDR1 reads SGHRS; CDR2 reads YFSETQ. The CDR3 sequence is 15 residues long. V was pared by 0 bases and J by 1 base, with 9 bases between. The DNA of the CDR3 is TGCGCCAGCAGCTTGGTGGTGAGCCGCACAGATACGCAGTATTTT. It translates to CASSLVVSRTDTQYF. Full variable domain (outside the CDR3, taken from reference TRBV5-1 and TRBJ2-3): KAGVTQTPRYLIKTRGQQVTLSCSPISGHRSVSWYQQTPGQGLQFLFEYFSETQRNKGNFPGRFSGRQFSNSRSEMNVSTLELGDSALYLCASSLVVSRTDTQYFGPGTRLTVL.

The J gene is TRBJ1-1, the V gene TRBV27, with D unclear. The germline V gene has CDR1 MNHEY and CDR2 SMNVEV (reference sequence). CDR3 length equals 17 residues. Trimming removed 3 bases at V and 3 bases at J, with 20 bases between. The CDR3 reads CASSLGGMKSLDTEAFF. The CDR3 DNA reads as TGTGCCAGCAGTTTGGGCGGGATGAAAAGCCTGGACACTGAAGCTTTCTTT.

The CDR3 loop reads CASSSGTTYEQYF. In DNA form, the CDR3 reads TGTGCCAGCAGTTCGGGAACCACCTACGAGCAGTACTTC. V is TRBV12-3 or TRBV12-4 and J is TRBJ2-7; D perhaps matches TRBD2 (5 bases). V lost 4 bases and J 2 bases, leaving 9 bases between the germline ends. The length of the CDR3 is 13 residues.

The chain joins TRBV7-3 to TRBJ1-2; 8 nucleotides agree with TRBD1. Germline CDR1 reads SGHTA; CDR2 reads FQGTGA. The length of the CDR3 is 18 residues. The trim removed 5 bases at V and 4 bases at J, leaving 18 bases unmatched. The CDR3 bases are TGTGCCAGCAGCCCAGGGGGATCCAGGGGGCGGGCCGGCTATGGCTACACCTTC. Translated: CASSPGGSRGRAGYGYTF.

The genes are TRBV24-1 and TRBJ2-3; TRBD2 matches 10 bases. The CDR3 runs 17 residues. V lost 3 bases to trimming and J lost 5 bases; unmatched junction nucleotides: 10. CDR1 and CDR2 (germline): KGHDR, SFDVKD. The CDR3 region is CATSDLPIAGGRDTQYF. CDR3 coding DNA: TGTGCCACCAGTGATCTGCCTATAGCGGGAGGAAGAGATACGCAGTATTTT.

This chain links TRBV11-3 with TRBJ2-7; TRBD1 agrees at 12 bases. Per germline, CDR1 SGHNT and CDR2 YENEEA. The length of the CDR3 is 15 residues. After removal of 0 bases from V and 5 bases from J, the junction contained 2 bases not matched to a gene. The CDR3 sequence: CASSLDGTGGDEQYF. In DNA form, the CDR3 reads TGTGCCAGCAGCTTAGACGGGACAGGGGGCGACGAGCAGTACTTC.

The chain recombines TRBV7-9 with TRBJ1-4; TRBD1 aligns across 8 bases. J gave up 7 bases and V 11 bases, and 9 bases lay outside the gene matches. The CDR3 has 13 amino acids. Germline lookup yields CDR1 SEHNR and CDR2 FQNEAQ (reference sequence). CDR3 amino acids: CAATSGQVEKLFF. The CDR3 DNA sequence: TGTGCCGCAACGTCGGGACAGGTTGAAAAACTGTTTTTT.

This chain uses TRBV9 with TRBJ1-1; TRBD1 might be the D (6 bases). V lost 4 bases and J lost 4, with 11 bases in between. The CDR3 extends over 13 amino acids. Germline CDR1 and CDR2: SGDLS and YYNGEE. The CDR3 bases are TGTGCCAGCAGCTCGGACAGTTCCACTGAAGCTTTCTTT. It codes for CASSSDSSTEAFF.

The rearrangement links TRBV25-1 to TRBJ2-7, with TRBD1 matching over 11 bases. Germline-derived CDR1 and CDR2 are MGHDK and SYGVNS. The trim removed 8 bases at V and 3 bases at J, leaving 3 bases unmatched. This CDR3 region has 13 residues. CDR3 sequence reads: CASGGTGGYEQYF. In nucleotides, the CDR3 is TGTGCCAGCGGGGGGACAGGGGGCTACGAGCAGTACTTC.

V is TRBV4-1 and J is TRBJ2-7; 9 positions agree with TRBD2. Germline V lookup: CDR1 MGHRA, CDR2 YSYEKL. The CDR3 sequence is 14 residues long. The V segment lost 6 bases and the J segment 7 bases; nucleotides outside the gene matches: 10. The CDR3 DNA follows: TGCGCCAGCAGGGCCATAGCGGGAGTATCTGAGCAGTACTTC. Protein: CASRAIAGVSEQYF.

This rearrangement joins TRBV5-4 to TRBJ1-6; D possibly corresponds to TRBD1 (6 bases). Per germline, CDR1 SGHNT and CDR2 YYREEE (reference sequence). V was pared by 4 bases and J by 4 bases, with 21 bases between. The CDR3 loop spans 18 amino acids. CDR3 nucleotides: TGTGCCAGCAGCCCCATACGGGCAGGGGCAAATTATAATTCACCCCTCCACTTT. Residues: CASSPIRAGANYNSPLHF.

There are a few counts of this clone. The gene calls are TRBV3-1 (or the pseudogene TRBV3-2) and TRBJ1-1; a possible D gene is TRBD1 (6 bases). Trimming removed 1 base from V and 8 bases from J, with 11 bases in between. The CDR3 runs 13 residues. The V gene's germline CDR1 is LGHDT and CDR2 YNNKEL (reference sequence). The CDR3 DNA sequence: TGTGCCAGCAGCCAAGGATCGGACAGCGAAGCTTTCTTT. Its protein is CASSQGSDSEAFF.

As DNA, the CDR3 is TGTGCCAGCAGCCCCGGGGGCGGGAGCTCCACCGAGCAGTACTTC. Its protein product is CASSPGGGSSTEQYF. V usage is TRBV7-2 and J usage is TRBJ2-7, with D maybe TRBD2 (7 bases). Trimming left V 5 bases short and J 6 bases short, with 20 bases between. Germline V gene lookup returns CDR1 SGHTA and CDR2 FQGNSA. This CDR3 has 15 amino acids.

The CDR3 bases are TGTGCCAGTAGTATGAAACTAGCGGGGATCACAGATACGCAGTATTTT. It translates to CASSMKLAGITDTQYF. This chain uses TRBV19 with TRBJ2-3; TRBD2 agrees at 10 bases. Germline CDR1 and CDR2: LNHDA and SQIVND (reference sequence). The length of the CDR3 is 16 residues. The V gene end was trimmed by 3 bases and the J gene end by 2 bases; junction bases not matched to a gene: 5.

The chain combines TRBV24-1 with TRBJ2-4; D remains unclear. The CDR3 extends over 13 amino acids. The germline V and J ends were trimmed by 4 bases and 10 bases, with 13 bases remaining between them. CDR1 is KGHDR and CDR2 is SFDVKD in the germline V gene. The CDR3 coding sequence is TGTGCCACCAGTGAACCACCCCTTCGGATTCAGTACTTC. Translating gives CATSEPPLRIQYF.

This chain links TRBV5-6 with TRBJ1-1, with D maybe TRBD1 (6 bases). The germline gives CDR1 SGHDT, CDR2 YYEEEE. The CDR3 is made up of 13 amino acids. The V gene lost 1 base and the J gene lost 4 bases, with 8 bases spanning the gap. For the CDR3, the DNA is TGTGCCAGCAGCTTGAGGGGGGGCACTGAAGCTTTCTTT. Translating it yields CASSLRGGTEAFF.

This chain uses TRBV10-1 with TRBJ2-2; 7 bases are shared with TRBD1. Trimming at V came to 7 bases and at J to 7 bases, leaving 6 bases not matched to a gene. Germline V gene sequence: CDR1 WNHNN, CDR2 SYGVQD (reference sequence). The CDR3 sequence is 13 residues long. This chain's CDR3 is CASNDRADGELFF. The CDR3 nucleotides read TGCGCCAGCAACGACAGGGCTGACGGGGAGCTGTTTTTT.

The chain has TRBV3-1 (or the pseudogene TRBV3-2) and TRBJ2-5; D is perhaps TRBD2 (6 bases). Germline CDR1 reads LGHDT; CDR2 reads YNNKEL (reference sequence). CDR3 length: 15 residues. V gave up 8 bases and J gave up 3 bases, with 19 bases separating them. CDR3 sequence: CASVPFGTQEETQYF. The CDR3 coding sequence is TGTGCCAGCGTCCCCTTCGGGACTCAAGAAGAGACCCAGTACTTC.

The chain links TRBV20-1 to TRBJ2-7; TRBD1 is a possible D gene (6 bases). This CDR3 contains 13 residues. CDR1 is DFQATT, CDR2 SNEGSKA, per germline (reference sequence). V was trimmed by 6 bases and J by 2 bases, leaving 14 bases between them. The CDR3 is CSASPGTTYEQYF. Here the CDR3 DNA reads TGCAGTGCGAGTCCCGGGACAACCTACGAGCAGTACTTC.

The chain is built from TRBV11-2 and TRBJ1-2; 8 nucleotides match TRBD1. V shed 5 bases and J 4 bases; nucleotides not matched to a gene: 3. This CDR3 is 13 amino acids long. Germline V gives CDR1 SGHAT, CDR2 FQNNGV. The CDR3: CASSRDRLYGYTF. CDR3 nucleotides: TGTGCCAGCAGCCGGGACAGGCTCTATGGCTACACCTTC.

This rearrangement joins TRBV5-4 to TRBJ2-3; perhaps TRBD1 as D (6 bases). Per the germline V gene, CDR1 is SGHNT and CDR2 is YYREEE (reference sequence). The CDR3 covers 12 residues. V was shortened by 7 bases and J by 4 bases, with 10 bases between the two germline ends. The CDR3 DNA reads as TGTGCCAGCGGAGAGGGGGCAGATACGCAGTATTTT. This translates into CASGEGADTQYF.

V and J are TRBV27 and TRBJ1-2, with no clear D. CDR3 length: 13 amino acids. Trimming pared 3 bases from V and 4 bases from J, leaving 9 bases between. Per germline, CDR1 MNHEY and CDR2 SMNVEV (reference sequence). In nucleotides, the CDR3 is TGTGCCAGCAGTTTTTCGAGTGCCTATGGCTACACCTTC. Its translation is CASSFSSAYGYTF.

For the CDR3, the DNA is TGCGCCAGCAGCCTTGGGACAGGCTTAACTGAAAAACTGTTTTTT. This encodes CASSLGTGLTEKLFF. V usage is TRBV5-1 and J usage is TRBJ1-4; 8 positions agree with TRBD1. Losses at the gene ends were 4 bases for V and 7 bases for J; bases not matched to a gene: 9. The germline gives CDR1 SGHRS, CDR2 YFSETQ. This CDR3 has 15 amino acids.